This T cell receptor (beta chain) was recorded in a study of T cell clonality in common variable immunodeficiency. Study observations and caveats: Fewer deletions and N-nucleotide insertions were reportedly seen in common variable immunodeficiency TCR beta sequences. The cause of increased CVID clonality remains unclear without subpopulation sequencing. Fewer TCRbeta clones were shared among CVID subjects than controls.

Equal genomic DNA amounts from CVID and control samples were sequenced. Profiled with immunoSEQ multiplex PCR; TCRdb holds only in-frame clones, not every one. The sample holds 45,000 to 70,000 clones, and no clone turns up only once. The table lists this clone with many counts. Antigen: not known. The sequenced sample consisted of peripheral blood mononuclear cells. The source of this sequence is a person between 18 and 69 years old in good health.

The covered CDR3 bases are TGCGCCAGCAGCTTGGAGGGCAGTCGAAATTCACCC. Its translation is CASSLEGSRNSP. The whole CDR3 protein is CASSLEGSRNSPLHF. The V gene is TRBV5-1, the J gene TRBJ1-6; D call uncertain. With the read ending 3 residues before the CDR3 end, the germline J gene is used to fill in that end. Germline V CDR1 and CDR2: SGHRS, YFSETQ. Trimming pared 0 bases from V and 7 bases from J, leaving 11 bases between. The length of the CDR3 is 15 residues.